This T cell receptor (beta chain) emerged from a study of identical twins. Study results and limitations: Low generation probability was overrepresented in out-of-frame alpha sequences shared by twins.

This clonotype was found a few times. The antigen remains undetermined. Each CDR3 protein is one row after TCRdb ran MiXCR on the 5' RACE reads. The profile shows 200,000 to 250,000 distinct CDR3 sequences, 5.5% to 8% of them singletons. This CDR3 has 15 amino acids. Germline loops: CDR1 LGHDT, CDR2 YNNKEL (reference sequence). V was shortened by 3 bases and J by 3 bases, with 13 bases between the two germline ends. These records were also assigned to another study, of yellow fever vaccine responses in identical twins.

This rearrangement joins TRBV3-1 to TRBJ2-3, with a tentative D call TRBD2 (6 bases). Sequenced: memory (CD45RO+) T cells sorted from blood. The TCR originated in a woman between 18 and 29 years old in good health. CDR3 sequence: CASSQSRAGTDTQYF. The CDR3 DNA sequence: TGTGCCAGCAGCCAGTCCAGGGCGGGGACAGATACGCAGTATTTT.